The sequence of this T cell receptor (beta chain) was determined in a study of cytomegalovirus exposure and HLA in healthy donors. Across the whole study: Researchers previously reported finding 90 million to 120 million unique TCR beta sequences from 170 million or so T cells. Findings and caveats of the study: In a later analysis, V- and J-gene trimming of beta chains associated with a DCLRE1C missense variant, replicated independently.

The primer mix had 60 Vbeta and 13 Jbeta primers. Using immunoSEQ multiplex PCR, the repertoire was profiled, and TCRdb retains in-frame clones only, with some absent. Here the sample spans over 150,000 clones, around 80% being singletons. This clone has just a few counts. No antigen is known for it. CDR3 length equals 15 residues. From germline, CDR1 is SGHDT and CDR2 YYEEEE. V is TRBV5-6 and J is TRBJ2-5; 10 bases are shared with TRBD1. The end of the DNA aligns better with TRBJ2-7, so the J call may be wrong. The receptor was isolated from a man aged 30 to 45 in good health and CMV-seronegative. The material sequenced was PBMCs. The CDR3 DNA follows: TGTGCCAGCAGCTTCGGGACAGGGGAAAATTACGAGCAGTACTTC. It encodes CASSFGTGENYEQYF.